This passage covers 20 T cell receptor beta chains from one sample sequenced in a study of human T cells and chemical hapten exposure. TCRdb called the RACE reads again in MiXCR, with one record for every CDR3 protein. The sample lists around 99,000 distinct CDR3 sequences; more than 9.5% were seen once. Time point denoted: patch test 2, 6 weeks after DPC sensitization. Treatment described: therapeutic diphenylcyclopropenone sensitization with weekly scalp DPC. The sequences come from whole blood, collected in connection with sensitization to the hapten diphenylcyclopropenone (DPC). The origin of the receptors is a man in his forties or fifties with alopecia areata. Some clones in this sample may be carry-over from other donors' samples.

This clonotype occurred once. This CDR3 is missing its conserved last phenylalanine or tryptophan, likely due to a read error. This chain joins TRBV20-1 and TRBJ2-4, with TRBD2 matching over 11 bases. The CDR3 has 14 residues. The J segment lost 1 base and the V segment lost 5 bases, leaving 1 base of the junction unmatched. Germline values: CDR1 DFQATT, CDR2 SNEGSKA (reference sequence). CDR3 amino acids: CSASSGRAKNIQYS. Here the CDR3 DNA reads TGCAGTGCTTCTAGCGGGAGGGCCAAAAACATTCAGTACTCC.

This clonotype has more than one count but fewer than ten. The V and J genes are TRBV12-3 or TRBV12-4 and TRBJ2-2; D gene uncertain. The V end was cut by 2 bases, the J end by 0 bases, with 7 bases between. CDR3 length: 15 amino acids. The CDR3 region has the DNA TGTGCCAGCAGTTTACGGGTAACGAACACCGGGGAGCTGTTTTTT. Translating it yields CASSLRVTNTGELFF.

This clonotype was counted between two and nine times. This sequence joins TRBV30 and TRBJ2-2; no firm D call. V shed 2 bases and J shed 4 bases, with 2 bases lying between them. This CDR3 has 11 residues. CDR1 and CDR2 (germline): GTSNPN, SVGIG (reference sequence). CDR3 DNA: TGTGCCTGGAGTCCCACCGGGGAGCTGTTTTTT. Its protein is CAWSPTGELFF.

The chain carries TRBV10-3 and TRBJ1-2, with a tentative D call TRBD1 (5 bases). This CDR3 comprises 14 residues. V was clipped by 2 bases and J by 4 bases, with 11 bases between them. Germline CDR1 reads ENHRY; CDR2 reads SYGVKD. The CDR3 nucleotides read TGTGCCATCAGTGAGGGGACGGGAGTCTATGGCTACACCTTC. This encodes CAISEGTGVYGYTF.

The chain is built from TRBV6-6 and TRBJ2-3; 12 bases agree with TRBD2. V lost 6 bases, J lost 4 bases, and 8 bases stayed unmatched. Germline CDR1 is MNHNY and CDR2 is SVGAGI (reference sequence). The CDR3 consists of 16 residues. CDR3: CASRLAGGTRADTQYF. The CDR3, as DNA: TGTGCCAGCAGACTAGCGGGAGGAACTAGGGCAGATACGCAGTATTTT.

J is TRBJ2-7 and V is TRBV7-2; 7 positions agree with TRBD1. Germline V gene data show CDR1 as SGHTA and CDR2 as FQGNSA. The CDR3 sequence is 13 residues long. The V and J ends lost 3 bases and 7 bases, in that order; junction bases with no gene match: 6. The CDR3 spells CASSLIQGYEQYV. The CDR3, as DNA: TGTGCCAGCAGCTTGATACAGGGGTATGAGCAGTACGTC.

V gene TRBV7-8 combines with J gene TRBJ2-1; 13 nucleotides line up with TRBD2. J lost 9 bases, V lost 5 bases, and 7 bases had no gene match. This CDR3 spans 15 amino acids. CDR1 is SGHVS, CDR2 FQNEAQ, per germline. The CDR3 bases are TGTGCCAGCAGCCTGACTAGCGGGAGGTTAGGTGAGCAGTTCTTC. As protein: CASSLTSGRLGEQFF.

This chain links TRBV7-2 with TRBJ2-1; possible D gene TRBD1, 5 bases. Germline V gene data show CDR1 as SGHTA and CDR2 as FQGNSA. Between the trimmed V and J ends, which lost 3 bases and 8 bases, there was a span of 11 bases. The CDR3 has 13 residues. For the CDR3, the DNA is TGTGCCAGCAGCTTGTCCAGGGCAGATGAGCAGTTCTTC. This encodes CASSLSRADEQFF.

The chain carries TRBV7-8 and TRBJ2-5; TRBD2 is a possible D gene (6 bases). V dropped 2 bases and J dropped 4 bases, with 11 bases sitting between them. Germline CDR1 SGHVS, CDR2 FQNEAQ. CDR3 length: 14 amino acids. For the CDR3, the DNA is TGTGCCAGCAGCTTAACACCGCGGGGAGAGACCCAGTACTTC. Its translation is CASSLTPRGETQYF.

V gene TRBV7-2 combines with J gene TRBJ2-2; D may be TRBD2 (5 bases). This CDR3 has 16 amino acids. The ends were cut back, 1 base at V and 0 bases at J, with 9 bases in the middle. The germline CDR1 and CDR2 sequences are SGHTA and FQGNSA. Written as DNA, the CDR3 is TGTGCCAGCAGCTTAGTCGCGGGCTCGAACACCGGGGAGCTGTTTTTT. The encoded protein is CASSLVAGSNTGELFF. The complete variable domain, with remaining parts taken from reference TRBV7-2 and TRBJ2-2, reads GAGVSQSPSNKVTEKGKDVELRCDPISGHTALYWYRQSLGQGLEFLIYFQGNSAPDKSGLPSDRFSAERTGGSVSTLTIQRTQQEDSAVYLCASSLVAGSNTGELFFGEGSRLTVL.

Remarks on this clonotype: A much larger clonotype is one base distant, so this may be a read error. The genes are TRBV7-8 and TRBJ1-3, with TRBD1 matching over 7 bases. This CDR3 has 15 residues. Losses at the gene ends were 4 bases for V and 6 bases for J; bases not matched to a gene: 9. From germline, CDR1 is SGHVS and CDR2 FQNEAQ. The CDR3 coding sequence is TGTGCCAGCAGCTCTAGACAGGGCGGGGAAAACACCATATATTTT. Protein product: CASSSRQGGENTIYF.

CDR3 region: CASSLVGVTHTDTQYF. Written as DNA, the CDR3 is TGTGCCAGCAGCTTAGTTGGAGTCACTCACACAGATACGCAGTATTTT. This chain joins TRBV7-2 and TRBJ2-3; D call uncertain. The CDR3 covers 16 residues. The germline V and J ends were trimmed by 1 base and 2 bases, with 13 bases remaining between them. Germline V CDR1 and CDR2: SGHTA, FQGNSA. The full variable domain, its missing parts supplied by reference TRBV7-2 and TRBJ2-3, is GAGVSQSPSNKVTEKGKDVELRCDPISGHTALYWYRQSLGQGLEFLIYFQGNSAPDKSGLPSDRFSAERTGGSVSTLTIQRTQQEDSAVYLCASSLVGVTHTDTQYFGPGTRLTVL.

This clonotype has a handful of counts. This rearrangement joins TRBV6-2 or TRBV6-3 to TRBJ2-3, with D possibly TRBD1 on 5 matching bases. CDR3 length: 14 amino acids. Germline values: CDR1 MNHEY, CDR2 SVGEGT. With 2 bases removed from V and 5 bases from J, the gap between germline ends came to 11 bases. The CDR3 sequence is CASSYGQGRDTQYF. For the CDR3, the DNA is TGTGCCAGCAGTTACGGGCAGGGAAGAGATACGCAGTATTTT.

The chain links TRBV7-2 to TRBJ2-4, with unresolved D. V dropped 3 bases and J dropped 6 bases, with 12 bases sitting between them. The germline CDR1 and CDR2 sequences are SGHTA and FQGNSA. The CDR3 totals 14 residues. The DNA for the CDR3 is TGTGCCAGCAGCTTGACCAACTTAGGAAACATTCAGTACTTC. It yields the protein CASSLTNLGNIQYF.

V is TRBV29-1 and J is TRBJ2-3, with 10 nucleotides matching TRBD2. Germline CDR1 and CDR2: SQVTM and ANQGSEA. V lost 0 bases to trimming and J lost 4 bases; unmatched junction nucleotides: 7. The CDR3 consists of 16 residues. CDR3 in amino acids: CSVEDPGLATPDTQYF. CDR3 nucleotide sequence: TGCAGCGTTGAAGACCCGGGACTAGCGACGCCAGATACGCAGTATTTT.

As DNA, the CDR3 is TGTGCCAGCAGCTTGGGCAGGGTAGTAACAGATACGCAGTATTTT. Protein sequence: CASSLGRVVTDTQYF. V usage is TRBV5-6 and J usage is TRBJ2-3; weak D call: TRBD1 (5 bases). Germline-derived CDR1 and CDR2 are SGHDT and YYEEEE. Trimming stripped 0 bases from V and 3 bases from J, with 11 bases between. CDR3 length equals 15 residues. Filled out from reference TRBV5-6 and TRBJ2-3, the complete variable domain reads DAGVTQSPTHLIKTRGQQVTLRCSPKSGHDTVSWYQQALGQGPQFIFQYYEEEERQRGNFPDRFSGHQFPNYSSELNVNALLLGDSALYLCASSLGRVVTDTQYFGPGTRLTVL.

By share, this clonotype ranks as medium-sized. The chain joins TRBV6-4 to TRBJ2-2; 9 bases are a match to TRBD2. V lost 6 bases, J lost 6 bases, and 5 bases stayed unmatched. The CDR3 contains 14 residues. Germline CDR1 MRHNA, CDR2 SNTAGT. The CDR3 DNA reads TGTGCCAGCAGAATAGCGGGAGAAGCCGGGGAGCTGTTTTTT. Protein product: CASRIAGEAGELFF.

This clonotype was counted a few times. The gene calls are TRBV20-1 and TRBJ2-3; 8 nucleotides agree with TRBD2. This CDR3 has 16 amino acids. With 3 bases clipped from V and 2 bases from J, the junction kept 10 bases outside the gene matches. The germline gives CDR1 DFQATT, CDR2 SNEGSKA (reference sequence). The CDR3 here is CSASLREGGYTDTQYF. Written as DNA, the CDR3 is TGCAGTGCTAGTCTCCGGGAGGGGGGATACACAGATACGCAGTATTTT.

The table lists this clonotype with many counts. The rearrangement uses TRBV7-9 and TRBJ1-4; D uncertain. From germline, CDR1 is SEHNR and CDR2 FQNEAQ (reference sequence). V was pared by 4 bases and J by 1 base, with 13 bases between. CDR3 length: 16 amino acids. The CDR3 here is CASSSGDGKTNEKLFF. The CDR3 nucleotides read TGTGCCAGCAGCTCCGGAGATGGGAAAACTAATGAAAAACTGTTTTTT.

The chain is built from TRBV18 and TRBJ1-1; maybe TRBD1 (5 bases). The CDR3 loop spans 16 amino acids. The V end was cut by 5 bases, the J end by 1 base, with 17 bases between. Germline V gene lookup returns CDR1 KGHSH and CDR2 LQKENI. The CDR3 is CASSSILGLANTEAFF. The DNA of the CDR3 is TGTGCCAGCTCATCTATCTTGGGACTGGCGAACACTGAAGCTTTCTTT.